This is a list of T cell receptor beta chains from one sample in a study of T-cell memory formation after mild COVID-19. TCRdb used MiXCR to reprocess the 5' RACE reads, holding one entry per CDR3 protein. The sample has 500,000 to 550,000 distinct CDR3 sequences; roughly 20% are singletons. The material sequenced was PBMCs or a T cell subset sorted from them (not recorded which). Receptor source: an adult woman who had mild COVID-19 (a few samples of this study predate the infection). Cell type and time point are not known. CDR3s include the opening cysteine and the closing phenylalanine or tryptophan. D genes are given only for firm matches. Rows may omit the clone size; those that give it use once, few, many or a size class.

CDR3 protein: CASSQENGGQGYNEQFF
CDR3 DNA: TGTGCCAGCAGCCAAGAGAACGGTGGACAGGGGTACAATGAGCAGTTCTTC
CDR3 length: 17
J gene: TRBJ2-1
D gene: TRBD1
V gene: TRBV3-1
clone size: .

CDR3 protein: CASSLVGTTGRNGEQYF
CDR3 DNA: TGTGCCAGCAGCTTGGTCGGGACGACAGGACGGAATGGCGAGCAGTACTTC
CDR3 length: 17
J gene: TRBJ2-7
D gene: .
V gene: TRBV5-5
clone size: few

CDR3 protein: CASSEGQAYGYTF
CDR3 DNA: TGTGCCAGCAGCGAAGGACAGGCCTATGGCTACACCTTC
CDR3 length: 13
J gene: TRBJ1-2
D gene: TRBD1
V gene: TRBV12-3/TRBV12-4
clone size: .

CDR3 protein: CAISESIIRGGTNNEQFF
CDR3 DNA: TGTGCCATCAGTGAGTCGATCATCCGCGGGGGGACTAACAATGAGCAGTTCTTC
CDR3 length: 18
J gene: TRBJ2-1
D gene: TRBD2
V gene: TRBV10-3
clone size: few

CDR3 protein: CASSQVDSNLAGWTGELFF
CDR3 DNA: TGCGCCAGCAGCCAAGTAGACTCCAACCTAGCGGGATGGACCGGGGAGCTGTTTTTT
CDR3 length: 19
J gene: TRBJ2-2
D gene: TRBD2
V gene: TRBV4-1
clone size: .

CDR3 protein: CASRIDRVNSPLHF
CDR3 DNA: TGTGCCAGCAGGATCGACAGGGTCAATTCACCCCTCCACTTT
CDR3 length: 14
J gene: TRBJ1-6
D gene: TRBD1
V gene: TRBV6-5
clone size: few

CDR3 protein: CATSDDYGTVNTGELFF
CDR3 DNA: TGTGCCACCAGTGATGATTACGGGACAGTAAACACCGGGGAGCTGTTTTTT
CDR3 length: 17
J gene: TRBJ2-2
D gene: TRBD1
V gene: TRBV24-1
clone size: .

CDR3 protein: CSARGTGQHSSYNEQFF
CDR3 DNA: TGCAGTGCTAGAGGAACAGGGCAACATAGCTCCTACAATGAGCAGTTCTTC
CDR3 length: 17
J gene: TRBJ2-1
D gene: .
V gene: TRBV20-1
clone size: .

CDR3 protein: CSARFAYEQYF
CDR3 DNA: TGCAGTGCTAGATTTGCCTACGAGCAGTACTTC
CDR3 length: 11
J gene: TRBJ2-7
D gene: .
V gene: TRBV20-1
clone size: .

CDR3 protein: CASSRTGSYEQYF
CDR3 DNA: TGCGCCAGCAGCCGTACAGGGTCCTACGAGCAGTACTTC
CDR3 length: 13
J gene: TRBJ2-7
D gene: .
V gene: TRBV18
clone size: many

CDR3 protein: CASSQVGGGPYNEQFF
CDR3 DNA: TGTGCCAGCAGCCAAGTGGGCGGGGGGCCGTACAATGAGCAGTTCTTC
CDR3 length: 16
J gene: TRBJ2-1
D gene: TRBD2
V gene: TRBV7-3
clone size: few

CDR3 protein: CASSRSSASTDTQYF
CDR3 DNA: TGCGCCAGCAGCCGGAGTAGCGCTAGCACAGATACGCAGTATTTT
CDR3 length: 15
J gene: TRBJ2-3
D gene: .
V gene: TRBV4-1
clone size: .

CDR3 protein: CASSQGTGWANVLTF
CDR3 DNA: TGCGCCAGCAGCCAAGGGACAGGCTGGGCCAACGTCCTGACTTTC
CDR3 length: 15
J gene: TRBJ2-6
D gene: TRBD1
V gene: TRBV4-1
clone size: few

CDR3 protein: CASSPRPLNTGELFF
CDR3 DNA: TGTGCCAGCAGCCCGCGGCCCCTGAACACCGGGGAGCTGTTTTTT
CDR3 length: 15
J gene: TRBJ2-2
D gene: .
V gene: TRBV7-2
clone size: few

CDR3 protein: CASSLFQSSGANVLTF
CDR3 DNA: TGTGCCAGCAGCTTGTTTCAGAGCTCTGGGGCCAACGTCCTGACTTTC
CDR3 length: 16
J gene: TRBJ2-6
D gene: .
V gene: TRBV5-6
clone size: .

CDR3 protein: CASSLEFRSLDTQYF
CDR3 DNA: TGCGCCAGCAGCTTGGAATTTCGGTCTTTAGATACGCAGTATTTT
CDR3 length: 15
J gene: TRBJ2-3
D gene: .
V gene: TRBV5-1
clone size: many

CDR3 protein: CASSFGRGPDTQYF
CDR3 DNA: TGTGCCAGCAGCTTCGGTCGGGGACCAGATACGCAGTATTTT
CDR3 length: 14
J gene: TRBJ2-3
D gene: .
V gene: TRBV7-9
clone size: .

CDR3 protein: CSARDLSSGSPLSSYNEQFF
CDR3 DNA: TGCAGTGCTAGAGATCTGTCTAGCGGGAGCCCCCTGAGCTCCTACAATGAGCAGTTCTTC
CDR3 length: 20
J gene: TRBJ2-1
D gene: TRBD2
V gene: TRBV20-1
clone size: few

CDR3 protein: CASLQGSSYEQYF
CDR3 DNA: TGCGCCAGCTTACAGGGAAGCTCCTACGAGCAGTACTTC
CDR3 length: 13
J gene: TRBJ2-7
D gene: .
V gene: TRBV10-2
clone size: few

CDR3 protein: CSVEEGFNTEAFF
CDR3 DNA: TGCAGCGTTGAGGAGGGGTTCAACACTGAAGCTTTCTTT
CDR3 length: 13
J gene: TRBJ1-1
D gene: .
V gene: TRBV29-1
clone size: .

CDR3 protein: CAWGGSGTYEQYF
CDR3 DNA: TGTGCCTGGGGCGGGAGCGGTACCTACGAGCAGTACTTC
CDR3 length: 13
J gene: TRBJ2-7
D gene: TRBD2
V gene: TRBV30
clone size: .

CDR3 protein: CASSASRGRVPGGYTF
CDR3 DNA: TGTGCCAGCAGCGCCAGCCGGGGCAGGGTTCCGGGTGGCTACACCTTC
CDR3 length: 16
J gene: TRBJ1-2
D gene: .
V gene: TRBV7-9
clone size: .

CDR3 protein: CASTPDLILAKNIQYF
CDR3 DNA: TGTGCCAGCACCCCGGACCTCATATTAGCCAAAAACATTCAGTACTTC
CDR3 length: 16
J gene: TRBJ2-4
D gene: .
V gene: TRBV19
clone size: .

CDR3 protein: CASSLSAGVSYGYTF
CDR3 DNA: TGTGCCAGCAGTTTATCGGCAGGGGTCTCCTATGGCTACACCTTC
CDR3 length: 15
J gene: TRBJ1-2
D gene: .
V gene: TRBV12-3/TRBV12-4
clone size: .

CDR3 protein: CASSSTGTVAKNIQYF
CDR3 DNA: TGTGCCAGCAGCTCCACCGGGACAGTAGCCAAAAACATTCAGTACTTC
CDR3 length: 16
J gene: TRBJ2-4
D gene: TRBD1
V gene: TRBV7-9
clone size: .

CDR3 protein: CASSLVPSGGGEETQYF
CDR3 DNA: TGCGCCAGCAGCTTGGTCCCCAGTGGAGGGGGCGAAGAGACCCAGTACTTC
CDR3 length: 17
J gene: TRBJ2-5
D gene: .
V gene: TRBV5-1
clone size: .

CDR3 protein: CASSLSGFGQFTYEQYF
CDR3 DNA: TGTGCCAGCAGTTTATCCGGGTTTGGACAGTTTACCTACGAGCAGTACTTC
CDR3 length: 17
J gene: TRBJ2-7
D gene: .
V gene: TRBV27
clone size: once

CDR3 protein: CASSLEERGATGELFF
CDR3 DNA: TGCGCCAGCAGCTTGGAGGAGCGAGGGGCCACCGGGGAGCTGTTTTTT
CDR3 length: 16
J gene: TRBJ2-2
D gene: .
V gene: TRBV5-1
clone size: .

CDR3 protein: CASSLSQAVTTDTQYF
CDR3 DNA: TGTGCCAGCAGCTTATCCCAAGCGGTTACTACAGATACGCAGTATTTT
CDR3 length: 16
J gene: TRBJ2-3
D gene: .
V gene: TRBV7-9
clone size: few

CDR3 protein: CATSDINQPQHF
CDR3 DNA: TGTGCCACCAGTGACATCAATCAGCCCCAGCATTTT
CDR3 length: 12
J gene: TRBJ1-5
D gene: .
V gene: TRBV24-1
clone size: few

CDR3 protein: CASSRAESVGSYNEQFF
CDR3 DNA: TGTGCCAGCAGTCGCGCCGAGTCGGTGGGTTCCTACAATGAGCAGTTCTTC
CDR3 length: 17
J gene: TRBJ2-1
D gene: .
V gene: TRBV12-3/TRBV12-4
clone size: .

CDR3 protein: CATSSLRQAGEYF
CDR3 DNA: TGTGCCACCAGCTCCCTTCGACAGGCCGGAGAGTACTTC
CDR3 length: 13
J gene: TRBJ2-5
D gene: .
V gene: TRBV15
clone size: .

CDR3 protein: CASSPSPGLAGVRETQYF
CDR3 DNA: TGTGCCAGCTCACCCTCCCCCGGACTAGCGGGAGTACGAGAGACCCAGTACTTC
CDR3 length: 18
J gene: TRBJ2-5
D gene: TRBD2
V gene: TRBV18
clone size: .

CDR3 protein: CASREMGAADGYTF
CDR3 DNA: TGTGCCAGCAGGGAGATGGGGGCCGCGGACGGCTACACCTTC
CDR3 length: 14
J gene: TRBJ1-2
D gene: .
V gene: TRBV2
clone size: .

CDR3 protein: CSVKSQGSSYEQYF
CDR3 DNA: TGCAGCGTTAAATCCCAAGGGAGTTCCTACGAGCAGTACTTC
CDR3 length: 14
J gene: TRBJ2-7
D gene: .
V gene: TRBV29-1
clone size: few

CDR3 protein: CATSRAPGVGAEAFF
CDR3 DNA: TGTGCCACCAGCAGAGCTCCGGGGGTGGGCGCTGAAGCTTTCTTT
CDR3 length: 15
J gene: TRBJ1-1
D gene: .
V gene: TRBV15
clone size: few

CDR3 protein: CAWSSRRADTQYF
CDR3 DNA: TGTGCCTGGAGTTCACGACGCGCAGATACGCAGTATTTT
CDR3 length: 13
J gene: TRBJ2-3
D gene: .
V gene: TRBV30
clone size: many

CDR3 protein: CAWNLYNEQFF
CDR3 DNA: TGTGCCTGGAATCTTTACAATGAGCAGTTCTTC
CDR3 length: 11
J gene: TRBJ2-1
D gene: .
V gene: TRBV30
clone size: .

CDR3 protein: CASGFSGRKHEQYF
CDR3 DNA: TGTGCTAGTGGTTTTAGCGGGAGGAAGCACGAGCAGTACTTC
CDR3 length: 14
J gene: TRBJ2-7
D gene: TRBD2
V gene: TRBV12-5
clone size: many

CDR3 protein: CASTRPPGSEAFF
CDR3 DNA: TGTGCCAGTACACGACCTCCAGGGTCTGAAGCTTTCTTT
CDR3 length: 13
J gene: TRBJ1-1
D gene: .
V gene: TRBV19
clone size: .

CDR3 protein: CSARDPILSARNYEQYF
CDR3 DNA: TGCAGTGCTAGAGATCCCATTTTGTCAGCCAGGAACTACGAGCAGTACTTC
CDR3 length: 17
J gene: TRBJ2-7
D gene: .
V gene: TRBV20-1
clone size: .

CDR3 protein: CASSYGVGGELFF
CDR3 DNA: TGTGCCAGCAGTTACGGGGTGGGCGGGGAGCTGTTTTTT
CDR3 length: 13
J gene: TRBJ2-2
D gene: .
V gene: TRBV6-5
clone size: few

CDR3 protein: CASSYPLNTEAFF
CDR3 DNA: TGTGCCAGCAGTTACCCTTTGAACACTGAAGCTTTCTTT
CDR3 length: 13
J gene: TRBJ1-1
D gene: .
V gene: TRBV6-2/TRBV6-3
clone size: .

CDR3 protein: CASSLVVDRPSYEQYF
CDR3 DNA: TGTGCCAGCAGCTTAGTAGTTGACAGGCCCTCCTACGAGCAGTACTTC
CDR3 length: 16
J gene: TRBJ2-7
D gene: .
V gene: TRBV7-9
clone size: few

CDR3 protein: CASSSLQSTGYGYTF
CDR3 DNA: TGCGCCAGCAGCTCCCTACAGTCAACGGGCTATGGCTACACCTTC
CDR3 length: 15
J gene: TRBJ1-2
D gene: .
V gene: TRBV5-1
clone size: .

CDR3 protein: CASNLDYTDTQYF
CDR3 DNA: TGTGCCAGCAACCTGGACTACACAGATACGCAGTATTTT
CDR3 length: 13
J gene: TRBJ2-3
D gene: .
V gene: TRBV7-2
clone size: .

CDR3 protein: CASSEAILAGAYEQYF
CDR3 DNA: TGTGCCAGCAGTGAAGCCATACTAGCGGGGGCCTACGAGCAGTACTTC
CDR3 length: 16
J gene: TRBJ2-7
D gene: TRBD2
V gene: TRBV2
clone size: few

CDR3 protein: CASSLDRQTYEQYF
CDR3 DNA: TGTGCCAGCAGCCTTGACAGGCAAACCTACGAGCAGTACTTC
CDR3 length: 14
J gene: TRBJ2-7
D gene: .
V gene: TRBV5-6
clone size: few

CDR3 protein: CASSFYSSYEQYF
CDR3 DNA: TGCGCCAGCAGCTTTTACAGTTCCTACGAGCAGTACTTC
CDR3 length: 13
J gene: TRBJ2-7
D gene: .
V gene: TRBV5-1
clone size: .

CDR3 protein: CASSEAMGEQYF
CDR3 DNA: TGTGCCAGCAGTGAAGCCATGGGCGAGCAGTACTTC
CDR3 length: 12
J gene: TRBJ2-7
D gene: .
V gene: TRBV6-1
clone size: few

CDR3 protein: CSVRGPGDYEQYF
CDR3 DNA: TGCAGTGTCCGGGGTCCGGGGGACTACGAGCAGTACTTC
CDR3 length: 13
J gene: TRBJ2-7
D gene: .
V gene: TRBV20-1
clone size: few